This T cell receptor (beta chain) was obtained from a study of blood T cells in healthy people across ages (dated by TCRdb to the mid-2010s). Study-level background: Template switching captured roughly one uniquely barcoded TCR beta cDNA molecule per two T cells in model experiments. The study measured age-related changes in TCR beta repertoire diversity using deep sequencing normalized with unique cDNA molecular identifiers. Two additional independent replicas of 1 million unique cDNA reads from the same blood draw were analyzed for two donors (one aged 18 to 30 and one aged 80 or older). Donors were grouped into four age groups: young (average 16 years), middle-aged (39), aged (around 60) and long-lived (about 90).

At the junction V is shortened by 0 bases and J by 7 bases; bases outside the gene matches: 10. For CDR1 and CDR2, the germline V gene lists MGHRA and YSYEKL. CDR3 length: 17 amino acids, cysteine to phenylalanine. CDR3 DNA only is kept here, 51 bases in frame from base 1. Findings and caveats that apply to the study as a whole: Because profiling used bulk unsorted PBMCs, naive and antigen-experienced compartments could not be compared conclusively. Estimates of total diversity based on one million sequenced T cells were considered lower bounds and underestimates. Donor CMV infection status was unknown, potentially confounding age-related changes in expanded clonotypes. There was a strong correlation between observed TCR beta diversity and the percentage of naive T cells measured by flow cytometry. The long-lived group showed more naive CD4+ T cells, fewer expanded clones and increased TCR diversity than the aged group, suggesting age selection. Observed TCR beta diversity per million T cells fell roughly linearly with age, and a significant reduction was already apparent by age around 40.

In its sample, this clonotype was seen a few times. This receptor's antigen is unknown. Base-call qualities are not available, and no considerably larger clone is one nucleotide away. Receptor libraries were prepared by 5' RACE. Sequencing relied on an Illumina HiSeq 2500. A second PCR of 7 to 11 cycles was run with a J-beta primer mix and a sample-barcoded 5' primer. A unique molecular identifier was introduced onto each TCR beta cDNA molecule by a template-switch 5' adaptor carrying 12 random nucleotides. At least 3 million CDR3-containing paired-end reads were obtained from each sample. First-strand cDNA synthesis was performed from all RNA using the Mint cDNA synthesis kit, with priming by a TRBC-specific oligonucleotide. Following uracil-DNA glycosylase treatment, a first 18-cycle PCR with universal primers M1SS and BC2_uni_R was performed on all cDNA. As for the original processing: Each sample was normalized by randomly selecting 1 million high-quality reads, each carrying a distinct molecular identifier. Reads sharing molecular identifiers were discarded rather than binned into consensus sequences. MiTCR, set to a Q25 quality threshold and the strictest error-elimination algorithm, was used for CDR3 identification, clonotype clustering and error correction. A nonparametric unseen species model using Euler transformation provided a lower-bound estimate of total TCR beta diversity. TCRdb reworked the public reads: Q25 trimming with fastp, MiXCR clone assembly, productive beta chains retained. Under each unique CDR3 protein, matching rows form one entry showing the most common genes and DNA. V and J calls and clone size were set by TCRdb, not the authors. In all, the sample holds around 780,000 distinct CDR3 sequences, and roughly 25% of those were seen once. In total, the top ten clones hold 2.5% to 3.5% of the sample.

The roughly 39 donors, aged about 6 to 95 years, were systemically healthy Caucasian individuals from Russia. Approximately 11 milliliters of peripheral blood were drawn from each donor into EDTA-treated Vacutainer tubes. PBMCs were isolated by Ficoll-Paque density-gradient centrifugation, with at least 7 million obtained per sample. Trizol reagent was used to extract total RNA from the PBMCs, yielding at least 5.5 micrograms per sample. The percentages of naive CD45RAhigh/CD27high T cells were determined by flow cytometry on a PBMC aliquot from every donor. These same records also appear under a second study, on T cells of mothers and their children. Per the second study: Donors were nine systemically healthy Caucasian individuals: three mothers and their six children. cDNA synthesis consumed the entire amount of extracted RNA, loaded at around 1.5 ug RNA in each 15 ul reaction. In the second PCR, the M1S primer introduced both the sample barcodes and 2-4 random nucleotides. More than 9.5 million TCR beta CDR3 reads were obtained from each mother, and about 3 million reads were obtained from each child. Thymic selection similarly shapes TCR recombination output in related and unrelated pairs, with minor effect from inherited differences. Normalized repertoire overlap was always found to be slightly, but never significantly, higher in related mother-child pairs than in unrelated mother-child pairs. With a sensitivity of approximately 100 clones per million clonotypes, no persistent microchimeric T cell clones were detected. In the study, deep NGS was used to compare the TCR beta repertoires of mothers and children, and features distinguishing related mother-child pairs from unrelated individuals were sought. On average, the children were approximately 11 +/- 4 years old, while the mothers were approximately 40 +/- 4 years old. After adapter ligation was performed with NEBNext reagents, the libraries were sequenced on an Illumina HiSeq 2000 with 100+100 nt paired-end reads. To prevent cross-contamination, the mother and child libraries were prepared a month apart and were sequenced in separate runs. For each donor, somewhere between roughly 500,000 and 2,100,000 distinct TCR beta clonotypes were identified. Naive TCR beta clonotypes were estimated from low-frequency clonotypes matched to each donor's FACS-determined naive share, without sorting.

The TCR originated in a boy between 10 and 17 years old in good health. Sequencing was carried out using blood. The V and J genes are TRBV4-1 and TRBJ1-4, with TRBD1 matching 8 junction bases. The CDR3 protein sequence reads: CASSQDRGRDRSEKLFF. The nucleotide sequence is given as TGCGCCAGCAGCCAAGATCGGGGCCGGGACAGGTCTGAAAAACTGTTTTTT.